The T cell receptor beta chain described here comes from a study of cytomegalovirus exposure and HLA in healthy donors. PCR involved 60 Vbeta and 13 Jbeta primers. Sequencing used immunoSEQ multiplex PCR; TCRdb keeps in-frame clones, though not all of them. The data show more than 85,000 clones, about three quarters seen once. The CDR3 spans 18 residues. Per germline, CDR1 SEHNR and CDR2 FQNEAQ (reference sequence). The V and J ends lost 7 bases and 0 bases respectively, with 21 bases between them. The receptor was isolated from a woman in her fifties or sixties in good health and CMV-seropositive. Sequencing used PBMCs. The chain carries TRBV7-9 and TRBJ2-2; no reliable D call. For the CDR3, the DNA is TGTGCCAGCAACCCAGCTAGGTGGTTTCGTACGAACACCGGGGAGCTGTTTTTT. Its translation is CASNPARWFRTNTGELFF.